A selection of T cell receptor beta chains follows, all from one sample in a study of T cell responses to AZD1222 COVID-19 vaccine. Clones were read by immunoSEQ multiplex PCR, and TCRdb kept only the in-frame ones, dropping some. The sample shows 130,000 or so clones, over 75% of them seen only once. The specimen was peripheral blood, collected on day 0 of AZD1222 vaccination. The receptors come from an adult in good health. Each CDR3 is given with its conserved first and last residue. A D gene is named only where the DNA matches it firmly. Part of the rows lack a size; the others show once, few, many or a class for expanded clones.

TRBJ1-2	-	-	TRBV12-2	CASRARQGILLYYGYTF	TGTGCAAGTCGCGCCCGACAGGGAATTTTATTATACTATGGCTACACCTTC
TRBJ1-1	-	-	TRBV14	CASSSFSGRNTEAFF	TGTGCCAGCAGCTCATTCTCAGGGAGAAACACTGAAGCTTTCTTT
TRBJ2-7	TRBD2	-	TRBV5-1	CASSLQPGLADPYEQYF	TGCGCCAGCAGCTTGCAGCCGGGACTAGCGGATCCGTACGAGCAGTACTTC
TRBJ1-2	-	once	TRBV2	CASSESGHGYTF	TGTGCCAGCAGTGAATCAGGGCATGGCTACACCTTC
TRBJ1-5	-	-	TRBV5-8	CASSWHTPSNQPQHF	TGTGCCAGCAGCTGGCACACGCCGAGCAATCAGCCCCAGCATTTT
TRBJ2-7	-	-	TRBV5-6	CASSPGRGYEQYF	TGTGCCAGCAGCCCGGGGAGAGGGTACGAGCAGTACTTC
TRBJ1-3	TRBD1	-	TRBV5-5	CASSPTGGSGNTIYF	TGTGCCAGCAGCCCTACAGGGGGTTCAGGAAACACCATATATTTT
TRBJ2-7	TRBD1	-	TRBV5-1	CASSLYGTGDRYEQYF	TGCGCCAGCAGCTTGTACGGGACAGGGGACCGGTACGAGCAGTACTTC
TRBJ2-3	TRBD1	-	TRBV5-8	CASSSAGGWSSTDTQYF	TGTGCCAGCAGCTCTGCAGGGGGCTGGAGTAGCACAGATACGCAGTATTTT
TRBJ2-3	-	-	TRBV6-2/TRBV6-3	CASSKAGTTDTQYF	TGTGCCAGCAGCAAAGCGGGCACGACAGATACGCAGTATTTT
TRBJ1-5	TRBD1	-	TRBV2	CASSAGTGNNQPQHF	TGTGCCAGCAGTGCCGGGACAGGGAACAATCAGCCCCAGCATTTT
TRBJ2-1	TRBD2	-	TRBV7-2	CASSSQAAAGGVEQFF	TGTGCCAGCAGCTCCCAAGCCGCAGCGGGAGGGGTTGAGCAGTTCTTC
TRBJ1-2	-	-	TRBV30	CAWSPDGSYGYTF	TGTGCCTGGAGTCCGGACGGTTCCTATGGCTACACCTTC
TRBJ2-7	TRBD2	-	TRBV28	CASSLRRAGVGWNEQYF	TGTGCCAGCAGTTTAAGGAGGGCGGGAGTGGGATGGAACGAGCAGTACTTC
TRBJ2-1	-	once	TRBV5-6	CASSLWPGVEQFF	TGTGCCAGCAGCCTCTGGCCAGGCGTTGAGCAGTTCTTC